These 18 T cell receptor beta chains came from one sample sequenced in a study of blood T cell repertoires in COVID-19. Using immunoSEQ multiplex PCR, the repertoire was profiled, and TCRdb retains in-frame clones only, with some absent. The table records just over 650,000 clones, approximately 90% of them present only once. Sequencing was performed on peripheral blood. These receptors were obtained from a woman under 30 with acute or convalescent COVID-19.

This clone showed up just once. The CDR3 nucleotides read TGTGCCAGCAGCCCCGGACGACAGGCCGTTAAAGGCTACACCTTC. It specifies CASSPGRQAVKGYTF. This chain uses TRBV6-5 with TRBJ1-2, with D perhaps matching TRBD1 (6 bases). The CDR3 consists of 15 residues. Germline loops: CDR1 MNHEY, CDR2 SVGAGI. V was cut by 6 bases and J by 8 bases, with 22 bases left in between.

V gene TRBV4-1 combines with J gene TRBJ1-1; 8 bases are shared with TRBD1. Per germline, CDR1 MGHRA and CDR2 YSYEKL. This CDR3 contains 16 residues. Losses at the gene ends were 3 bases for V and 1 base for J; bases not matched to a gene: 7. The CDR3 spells CASSHPQTGANTEAFF. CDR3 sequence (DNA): TGCGCCAGCAGCCACCCTCAGACAGGGGCGAACACTGAAGCTTTCTTT.

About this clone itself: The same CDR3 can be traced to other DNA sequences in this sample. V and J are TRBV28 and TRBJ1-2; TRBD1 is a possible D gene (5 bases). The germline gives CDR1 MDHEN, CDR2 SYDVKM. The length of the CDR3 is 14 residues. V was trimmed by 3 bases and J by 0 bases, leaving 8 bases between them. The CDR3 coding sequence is TGTGCCAGCAGTTTTGGGGGGGCTAACTATGGCTACACCTTC. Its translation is CASSFGGANYGYTF.

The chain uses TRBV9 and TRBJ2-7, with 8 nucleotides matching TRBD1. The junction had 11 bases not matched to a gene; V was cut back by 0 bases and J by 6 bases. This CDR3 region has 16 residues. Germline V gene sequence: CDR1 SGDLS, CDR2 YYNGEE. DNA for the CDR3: TGTGCCAGCAGCGTAGGCCCAGGGGGCGGTTGGGGCGAGCAGTACTTC. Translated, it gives CASSVGPGGGWGEQYF.

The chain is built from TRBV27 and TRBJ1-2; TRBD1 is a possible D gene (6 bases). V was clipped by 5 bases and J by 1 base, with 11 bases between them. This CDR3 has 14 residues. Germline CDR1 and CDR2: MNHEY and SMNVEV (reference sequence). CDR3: CASSGNRVNYGYTF. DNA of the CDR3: TGTGCCAGCAGTGGAAACAGGGTTAACTATGGCTACACCTTC.

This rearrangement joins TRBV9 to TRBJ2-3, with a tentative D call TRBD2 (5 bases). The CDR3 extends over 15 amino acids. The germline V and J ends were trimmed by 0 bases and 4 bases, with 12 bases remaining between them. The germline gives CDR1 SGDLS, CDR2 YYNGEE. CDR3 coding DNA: TGTGCCAGCAGCGTAGAGGAGGTCTCTTCAGATACGCAGTATTTT. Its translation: CASSVEEVSSDTQYF.

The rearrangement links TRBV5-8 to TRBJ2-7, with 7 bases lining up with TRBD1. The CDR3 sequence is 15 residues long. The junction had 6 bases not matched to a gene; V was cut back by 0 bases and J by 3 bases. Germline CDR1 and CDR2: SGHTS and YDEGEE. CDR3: CASSLVGTVFYEQYF. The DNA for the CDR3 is TGTGCCAGCAGCTTGGTCGGGACAGTCTTCTACGAGCAGTACTTC. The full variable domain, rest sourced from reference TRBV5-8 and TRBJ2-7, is EAGVTQSPTHLIKTRGQQATLRCSPISGHTSVYWYQQALGLGLQFLLWYDEGEERNRGNFPPRFSGRQFPNYSSELNVNALELEDSALYLCASSLVGTVFYEQYFGPGTRLTVT.

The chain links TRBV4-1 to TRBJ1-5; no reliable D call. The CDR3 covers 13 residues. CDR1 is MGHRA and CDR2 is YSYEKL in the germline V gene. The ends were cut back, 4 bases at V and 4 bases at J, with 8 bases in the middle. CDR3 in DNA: TGCGCCAGCAGCCCTCCCCTTAATCAGCCCCAGCATTTT. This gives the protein CASSPPLNQPQHF.

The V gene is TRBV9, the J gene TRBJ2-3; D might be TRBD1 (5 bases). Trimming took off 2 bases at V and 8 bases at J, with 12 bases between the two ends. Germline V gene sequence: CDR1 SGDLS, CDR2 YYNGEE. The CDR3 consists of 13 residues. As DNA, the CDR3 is TGTGCCAGCAGCGTCAGGGTCTGGGGTACGCAGTATTTT. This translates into CASSVRVWGTQYF.

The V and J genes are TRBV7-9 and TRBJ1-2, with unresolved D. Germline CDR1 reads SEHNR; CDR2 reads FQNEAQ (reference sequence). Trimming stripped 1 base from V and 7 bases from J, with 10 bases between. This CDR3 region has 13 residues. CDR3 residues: CASSLDSVGGYTF. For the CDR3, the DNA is TGTGCCAGCAGCTTAGATTCGGTCGGTGGCTACACCTTC. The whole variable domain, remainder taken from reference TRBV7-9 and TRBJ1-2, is DTGVSQNPRHKITKRGQNVTFRCDPISEHNRLYWYRQTLGQGPEFLTYFQNEAQLEKSRLLSDRFSAERPKGSFSTLEIQRTEQGDSAMYLCASSLDSVGGYTFGSGTRLTVV.

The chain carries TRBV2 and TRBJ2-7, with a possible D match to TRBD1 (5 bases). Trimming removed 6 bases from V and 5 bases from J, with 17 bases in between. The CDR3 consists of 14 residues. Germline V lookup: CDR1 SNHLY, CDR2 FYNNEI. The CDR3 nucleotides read TGTGCCAGCAGCCCTGCCAGGGCCCCCGACGAGCAGTACTTC. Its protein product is CASSPARAPDEQYF.

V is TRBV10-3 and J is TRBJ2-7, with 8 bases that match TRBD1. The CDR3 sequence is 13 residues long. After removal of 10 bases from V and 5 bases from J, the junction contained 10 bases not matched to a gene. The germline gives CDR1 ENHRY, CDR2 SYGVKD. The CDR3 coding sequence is TGTGCCACCCGCGGACAGGGCACCCACGAGCAGTACTTC. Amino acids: CATRGQGTHEQYF.

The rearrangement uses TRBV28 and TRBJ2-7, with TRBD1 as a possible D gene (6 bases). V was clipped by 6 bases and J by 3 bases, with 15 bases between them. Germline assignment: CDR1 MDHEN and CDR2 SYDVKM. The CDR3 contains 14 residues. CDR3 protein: CASRAMTGDYEQYF. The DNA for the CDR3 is TGTGCCAGCAGAGCTATGACAGGTGACTACGAGCAGTACTTC.

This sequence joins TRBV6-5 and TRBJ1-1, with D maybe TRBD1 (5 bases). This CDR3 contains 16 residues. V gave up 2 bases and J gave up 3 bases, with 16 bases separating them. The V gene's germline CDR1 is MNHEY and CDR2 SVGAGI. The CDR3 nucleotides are TGTGCCAGCAGTTACCGGGAGGGGAGGTATGACACTGAAGCTTTCTTT. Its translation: CASSYREGRYDTEAFF.

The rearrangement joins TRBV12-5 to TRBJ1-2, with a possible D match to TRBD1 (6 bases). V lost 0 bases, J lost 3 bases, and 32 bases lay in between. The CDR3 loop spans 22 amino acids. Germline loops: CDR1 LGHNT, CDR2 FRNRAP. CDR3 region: CASGLVLYSFRGVEAGDYGYTF. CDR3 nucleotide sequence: TGTGCTAGTGGTTTGGTACTCTATTCCTTCCGAGGGGTAGAGGCAGGGGACTATGGCTACACCTTC.

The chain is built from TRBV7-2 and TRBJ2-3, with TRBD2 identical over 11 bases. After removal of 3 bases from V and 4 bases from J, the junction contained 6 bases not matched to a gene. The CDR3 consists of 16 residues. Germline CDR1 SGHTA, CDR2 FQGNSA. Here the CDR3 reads CASSFFSGGAADTQYF. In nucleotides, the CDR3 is TGTGCCAGCAGCTTCTTTAGCGGGGGGGCCGCAGATACGCAGTATTTT.

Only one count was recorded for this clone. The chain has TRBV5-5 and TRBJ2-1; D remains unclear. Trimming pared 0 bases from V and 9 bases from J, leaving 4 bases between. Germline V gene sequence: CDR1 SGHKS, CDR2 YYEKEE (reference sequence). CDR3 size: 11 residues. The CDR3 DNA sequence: TGTGCCAGCAGCTTGGCCCTTGAGCAGTTCTTC. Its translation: CASSLALEQFF.

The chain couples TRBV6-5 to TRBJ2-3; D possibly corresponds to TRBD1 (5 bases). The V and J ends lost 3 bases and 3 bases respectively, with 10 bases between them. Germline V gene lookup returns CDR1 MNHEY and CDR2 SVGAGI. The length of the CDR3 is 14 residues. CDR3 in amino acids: CASSYSPGTDTQYF. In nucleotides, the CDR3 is TGTGCCAGCAGTTATTCGCCAGGGACAGATACGCAGTATTTT.